This T cell receptor (beta chain) stems from a study of PD-1 blockade in classical Hodgkin lymphoma (dated by TCRdb to 2020 to 2022). About the study as a whole: Nivolumab dosing was 3 mg/kg intravenously every 2 weeks, continuing until either disease progression or unacceptable toxicity. The study used CyTOF and TCR beta sequencing to define a peripheral blood immune signature of response to PD-1 blockade in classical Hodgkin lymphoma. The study at large found these results: CD4+ but not CD8+ TCR diversity rose significantly by C4D1 (p=0.0027 vs p=0.16), most apparent in complete responders (p=0.02). Newly diagnosed patients were reported to have lower baseline TCR diversity than healthy donors, and relapsed/refractory patients were reported to have lower baseline TCR diversity still. Trial patients achieving complete response had baseline diversity similar to newly diagnosed patients, whereas partial responders and progressors had significantly lower diversity. The study was restricted to a single clinical trial cohort, and the causes of repertoire differences, possibly disease activity or prior therapy, were left undefined. Diversity was lower in patients who began nivolumab less than 1 year after ASCT, so these patients were left out of later analyses to avoid confounding by immune reconstitution.

Genomic DNA was extracted with the Qiagen DNeasy kit from unsorted PBMCs and from negatively selected CD4+ and CD8+ fractions. TCR beta CDR3 regions were subjected to amplification by immunoSEQ multiplex PCR with primers that anneal to V and J segments. A synthetic immune receptor repertoire was used to minimize amplification bias, and remaining bias was computationally removed after sequencing. The published analysis was carried out like this. Repertoire diversity was quantified as the Shannon entropy index using custom Python scripts. Unsorted, CD4+ and CD8+ repertoires were analyzed separately, except in combined analyses where CD4+ and CD8+ sequences were merged in silico. Clonal expansion was defined as a frequency increase of at least 2-fold after treatment compared with C1D1, and clones undetected at baseline were assigned a pseudocount of 0.5. Clones with 0 or 1 copy at C1D1 were defined as singleton clones, while clones with 2 or more copies were defined as non-singleton clones. Clones expanded in unsorted samples were annotated as CD4+, CD8+ or unknown by matching protein sequences in sorted samples from the same patient. Wilcoxon tests were applied to paired samples to test diversity changes from C1D1 to C4D1. Here the immuneACCESS table is served through TCRdb, limited to in-frame sequences with V and J called. Missing clones are a known gap in these copies; in checked studies unresolved V genes cover under half, and the rest lacks a known reason. D and trimming were read from the DNA, whereas the V and J calls and clone size are those reported in that table. Here the sample has 50,000 or so clones; roughly nine tenths occur a single time. Clones ranked in the top ten supply approximately 6.8% of the sample.

As encoded in the germline V gene (reference sequence), CDR1 is MNHEY while CDR2 is SMNVEV. Spanning cysteine to phenylalanine, the CDR3 consists of 13 amino acids. Of the read, only the CDR3 DNA is kept; its 39 bases are in frame from base 1. Trimming takes 3 bases from V and 7 bases from J, and the germline ends sit 10 bases apart. As regards this clone: The antigen it binds to is not known. Within one base of it there is no much larger clone, and no base qualities were kept.

The label giving this sample's time point can be read as: cycle 4 day 1 (C4D1), after less than seven weeks of nivolumab. All trial patients had relapsed after autologous stem cell transplantation, with cohorts A, B and C differing in prior brentuximab vedotin exposure. The trial cohort comprised some 60 patients with relapsed/refractory classical Hodgkin lymphoma whose best overall responses were complete response, partial response or progressive disease. Trial patients were treated with single-agent nivolumab in the multi-cohort phase II CheckMate 205 trial. An independent review committee assessed best overall response by applying the 2007 International Working Group response criteria. Trial PBMCs were collected just before the start of nivolumab (C1D1) and during therapy at cycle 2 day 1 and cycle 4 day 1. Peripheral blood was collected in 8 mL Vacutainer Cell Preparation Tubes, from which PBMCs were isolated by centrifugation and then cryopreserved.

The rearranged chain carries TRBV27 and TRBJ2-1; no D gene can be assigned with confidence. This clonotype originated in a human donor with classical Hodgkin lymphoma. The sample consisted of peripheral blood mononuclear cells (PBMCs), taken before the fourth cycle of nivolumab. CDR3 region: CASSFMDGNEQFF. The DNA sequence is TGTGCCAGCAGTTTCATGGACGGGAATGAGCAGTTCTTC.